These 17 T cell receptor beta chains share one sample of origin, sequenced in a study of blood T cell repertoires in COVID-19. Generated by immunoSEQ multiplex PCR, the TCRdb table keeps only in-frame clones and is missing some. The sample shows roughly 230,000 clones, roughly 85% of them seen only once. Sequences were obtained from peripheral blood. These receptors came from a man in his forties with acute or convalescent COVID-19.

The chain links TRBV6-6 to TRBJ1-4, with TRBD1 identical over 9 bases. This CDR3 comprises 14 residues. Germline-derived CDR1 and CDR2 are MNHNY and SVGAGI (reference sequence). The V and J ends lost 6 bases and 7 bases, in that order; junction bases with no gene match: 6. The CDR3 DNA sequence: TGTGCCAGCAGCTCACAGGGGGCGGGTGAAAAACTGTTTTTT. Protein sequence: CASSSQGAGEKLFF.

The rearrangement uses TRBV28 and TRBJ2-1, with unresolved D. Trimming pared 2 bases from V and 4 bases from J, leaving 6 bases between. The CDR3 totals 13 residues. Per the germline V gene, CDR1 is MDHEN and CDR2 is SYDVKM. Here the CDR3 DNA reads TGTGCCAGCAGTTTACCAGATTACAATGAGCAGTTCTTC. This translates into CASSLPDYNEQFF.

The chain employs TRBV2 and TRBJ2-1; the match to TRBD1 covers 10 bases. V trimming: 8 bases; J trimming: 8 bases; junction bases outside the gene matches: 12. Germline V CDR1 and CDR2: SNHLY, FYNNEI. The CDR3 runs 15 residues. The CDR3 spells CASRSRDRGGDEQFF. As DNA, the CDR3 is TGTGCCAGCCGATCACGGGACAGGGGTGGGGATGAGCAGTTCTTC.

The genes are TRBV28 and TRBJ1-2; D is perhaps TRBD1 (5 bases). The germline gives CDR1 MDHEN, CDR2 SYDVKM. V was pared by 6 bases and J by 6 bases, with 17 bases between. The CDR3 is made up of 14 amino acids. The CDR3 bases are TGTGCCAGCAGCTCACAGGATTTTTTGAATGGCTACACCTTC. Protein: CASSSQDFLNGYTF.

The rearrangement links TRBV27 to TRBJ2-5; perhaps TRBD1 as D (6 bases). CDR1 and CDR2 (germline): MNHEY, SMNVEV (reference sequence). This CDR3 has 15 amino acids. Trimming took 6 bases from V and 7 from J, leaving 21 bases between them. The CDR3 DNA is TGTGCCAGCAGCCCGCAGGGGCAGGGTTTGGCGACCCAGTACTTC. Translating it yields CASSPQGQGLATQYF.

The genes are TRBV5-8 and TRBJ2-3; D uncertain. V lost 4 bases and J 6 bases, leaving 6 bases between the germline ends. The CDR3 totals 11 residues. Germline V CDR1 and CDR2: SGHTS, YDEGEE. The chain's CDR3 is CASSGVDTQYF. As DNA, the CDR3 is TGTGCCAGCAGCGGAGTCGATACGCAGTATTTT.

Turning to this clone: Other DNA sequences in the same sample also yield this CDR3. The J gene is TRBJ1-2, the V gene TRBV5-4, with 7 nucleotides matching TRBD1. The germline CDR1 and CDR2 sequences are SGHNT and YYREEE (reference sequence). This CDR3 has 13 amino acids. V dropped 4 bases and J dropped 2; count of bases not matched to a gene: 2. The CDR3 loop is CASSLDRNYGYTF. Here the CDR3 DNA reads TGTGCCAGCAGCCTGGACAGGAACTATGGCTACACCTTC.

To note about this clone: This specimen includes other DNA sequences encoding the same CDR3. The chain couples TRBV5-1 to TRBJ1-1; no clear D gene. V shed 0 bases and J shed 0 bases, with 6 bases lying between them. Germline lookup yields CDR1 SGHRS and CDR2 YFSETQ. There are 14 residues in the CDR3. CDR3 protein: CASSLGQMNTEAFF. In DNA, the CDR3 is TGCGCCAGCAGCTTGGGTCAGATGAACACTGAAGCTTTCTTT. Combining the CDR3 with reference TRBV5-1 and TRBJ1-1 gives the whole variable domain KAGVTQTPRYLIKTRGQQVTLSCSPISGHRSVSWYQQTPGQGLQFLFEYFSETQRNKGNFPGRFSGRQFSNSRSEMNVSTLELGDSALYLCASSLGQMNTEAFFGQGTRLTVV.

The V gene is TRBV28, the J gene TRBJ2-6, with TRBD2 identical over 10 bases. Germline V lookup: CDR1 MDHEN, CDR2 SYDVKM. There are 20 residues in the CDR3. V lost 2 bases, J lost 1 base, and 11 bases stayed unmatched. The DNA for the CDR3 is TGTGCCAGCAGTTTACGTAAATCTAGCGGGGGTAGGTCTGGGGCCAACGTCCTGACTTTC. Protein sequence: CASSLRKSSGGRSGANVLTF.

The chain joins TRBV4-3 to TRBJ1-2; D might be TRBD1 (5 bases). The V gene lost 1 base and the J gene lost 2 bases, with 8 bases spanning the gap. The germline gives CDR1 LGHNA, CDR2 YSLEER. This CDR3 is 14 amino acids long. CDR3 in amino acids: CASSQGDSNYGYTF. DNA for the CDR3: TGCGCCAGCAGCCAAGGCGACAGCAACTATGGCTACACCTTC.

The V call is TRBV7-4, the J call TRBJ1-4; 7 bases are a match to TRBD1. CDR3 length: 17 residues. V was pared by 3 bases and J by 0 bases, with 7 bases of the junction left unmatched. From germline, CDR1 is SGHVT and CDR2 SQSDAQ. The CDR3 loop is CASSFDRAGTTNEKLFF. CDR3 nucleotides: TGTGCCAGCAGCTTTGACAGGGCTGGGACAACTAATGAAAAACTGTTTTTT.

The chain combines TRBV5-1 with TRBJ1-1, with TRBD1 as a possible D gene (6 bases). CDR3 length equals 14 residues. Germline-derived CDR1 and CDR2 are SGHRS and YFSETQ. V was pared by 2 bases and J by 5 bases, with 13 bases between. CDR3: CASSFMGTKTEAFF. CDR3 sequence (DNA): TGCGCCAGCAGCTTTATGGGGACAAAAACTGAAGCTTTCTTT.

CDR3 DNA sequence: TGTGCCAGCAGCTTAACTCCGCAGGGGAGTAAGTACTTC. This sequence encodes CASSLTPQGSKYF. The rearrangement joins TRBV7-3 to TRBJ2-7, with D perhaps matching TRBD1 (6 bases). The CDR3 is 13 residues long. V was clipped by 0 bases and J by 11 bases, with 14 bases between them. Germline CDR1 and CDR2: SGHTA and FQGTGA.

The genes are TRBV6-6 and TRBJ2-1, with 9 bases identical to TRBD1. V lost 6 bases, J lost 8 bases, and 8 bases stayed unmatched. The CDR3 contains 14 residues. The germline V gene encodes CDR1 MNHNY and CDR2 SVGAGI (reference sequence). The chain's CDR3 is CASRQGALSHEQFF. For the CDR3, the DNA is TGTGCCAGCAGACAGGGGGCACTTAGCCATGAGCAGTTCTTC.

The chain is built from TRBV19 and TRBJ1-4, with 11 bases fitting TRBD1. The J segment lost 7 bases and the V segment lost 6 bases, leaving 4 bases of the junction unmatched. This CDR3 has 14 amino acids. Germline loops: CDR1 LNHDA, CDR2 SQIVND (reference sequence). The CDR3 DNA follows: TGTGCCAGTAGGGACAGGGGGCGCGGTGAAAAACTGTTTTTT. It encodes CASRDRGRGEKLFF. Full variable domain (missing parts from reference TRBV19 and TRBJ1-4): DGGITQSPKYLFRKEGQNVTLSCEQNLNHDAMYWYRQDPGQGLRLIYYSQIVNDFQKGDIAEGYSVSREKKESFPLTVTSAQKNPTAFYLCASRDRGRGEKLFFGSGTQLSVL.

This rearrangement joins TRBV5-4 to TRBJ2-3; the match to TRBD1 covers 9 bases. Looked up from germline, CDR1 is SGHNT and CDR2 is YYREEE (reference sequence). The CDR3 has 15 residues. V shed 5 bases and J 2 bases; nucleotides not matched to a gene: 6. CDR3 protein: CASRLTGGSTDTQYF. CDR3 in DNA: TGTGCCAGCAGGTTGACAGGGGGATCCACAGATACGCAGTATTTT. The complete variable domain, with remaining parts taken from reference TRBV5-4 and TRBJ2-3, reads ETGVTQSPTHLIKTRGQQVTLRCSSQSGHNTVSWYQQALGQGPQFIFQYYREEENGRGNFPPRFSGLQFPNYSSELNVNALELDDSALYLCASRLTGGSTDTQYFGPGTRLTVL.

The chain links TRBV7-7 to TRBJ2-1, with TRBD2 matching 9 bases. In germline, CDR1 is SSHAT, CDR2 FNYEAQ (reference sequence). The CDR3 runs 14 residues. Losses at the gene ends were 5 bases for V and 10 bases for J; bases not matched to a gene: 9. The CDR3 loop is CASSPQRGVQEQFF. CDR3 nucleotide sequence: TGTGCCAGCAGCCCCCAGCGGGGGGTACAAGAGCAGTTCTTC.